This T cell receptor beta chain came from a study of cytomegalovirus exposure and HLA in healthy donors. In the study overall: In an earlier analysis, around 100 million unique TCR beta sequences were found from about 179 million T cells. Study results and limitations: In an earlier analysis, most TCR beta V segments were productive about 90% or about 30% of the time. In a later analysis, across HLA loci, associated TCR counts were highest for DRB1, lowest for HLA-C.

About this clone itself: Its matching antigen is unknown.

Looked up from germline, CDR1 is SQVTM and CDR2 is ANQGSEA. The CDR3 contains 13 residues. V lost 6 bases and J lost 4; bases outside the gene matches: 6. Both 60 Vbeta primers and 13 Jbeta primers went into the PCR. Measured with immunoSEQ multiplex PCR; TCRdb has only the in-frame clones, and not every one. There are roughly 110,000 clones in the sample; approximately 74% occur only once, and 14% lies in the top ten. The rearrangement joins TRBV29-1 to TRBJ1-1; TRBD1 matches 9 bases. The sample consisted of PBMCs. The clonotype was recovered from a woman between 35 and 50 years old in good health and CMV-seropositive. The CDR3 protein is CSVLTGGGTEAFF. CDR3 DNA sequence: TGCAGCGTGTTGACAGGGGGGGGCACTGAAGCTTTCTTT.